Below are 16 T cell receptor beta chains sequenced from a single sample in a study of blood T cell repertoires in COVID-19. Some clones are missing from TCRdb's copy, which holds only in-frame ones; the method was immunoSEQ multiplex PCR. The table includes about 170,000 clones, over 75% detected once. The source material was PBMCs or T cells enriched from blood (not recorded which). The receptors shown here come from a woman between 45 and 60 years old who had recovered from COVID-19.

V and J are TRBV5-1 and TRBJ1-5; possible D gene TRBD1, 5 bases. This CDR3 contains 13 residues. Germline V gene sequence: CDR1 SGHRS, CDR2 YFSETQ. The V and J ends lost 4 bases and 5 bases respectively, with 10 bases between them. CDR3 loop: CASSIDRYQPQHF. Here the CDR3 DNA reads TGCGCCAGCAGCATAGACAGATATCAGCCCCAGCATTTT.

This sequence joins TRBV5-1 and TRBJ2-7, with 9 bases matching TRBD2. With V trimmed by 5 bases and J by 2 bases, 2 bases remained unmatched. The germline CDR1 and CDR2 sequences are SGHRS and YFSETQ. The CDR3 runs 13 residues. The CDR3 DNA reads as TGCGCCAGCAGTATAGCGGGGGCCTACGAGCAGTACTTC. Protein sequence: CASSIAGAYEQYF.

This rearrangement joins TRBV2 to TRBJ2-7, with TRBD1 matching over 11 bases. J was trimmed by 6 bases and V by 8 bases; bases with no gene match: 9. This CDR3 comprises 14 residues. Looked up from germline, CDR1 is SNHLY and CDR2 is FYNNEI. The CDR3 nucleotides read TGTGCCAGCGGTAAACCGGGACAGGGGGGCGAGCAGTACTTC. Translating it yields CASGKPGQGGEQYF.

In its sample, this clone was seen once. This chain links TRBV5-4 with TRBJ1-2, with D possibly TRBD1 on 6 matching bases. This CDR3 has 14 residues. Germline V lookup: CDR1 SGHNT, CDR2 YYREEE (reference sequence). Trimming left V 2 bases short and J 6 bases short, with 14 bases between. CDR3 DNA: TGTGCCAGCAGCTTACAGGGAAGGAAACATGGCTACACCTTC. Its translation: CASSLQGRKHGYTF.

CDR3 DNA sequence: TGTGCCAGCAGTTACGCGAGGGACAGATACAATGAGCAGTTCTTC. The encoded protein is CASSYARDRYNEQFF. The chain carries TRBV6-5 and TRBJ2-1, with 7 bases matching TRBD1. V shed 2 bases, J shed 4 bases, and the junction held 5 bases outside the gene matches. The CDR3 has 15 residues. Germline CDR1 reads MNHEY; CDR2 reads SVGAGI.

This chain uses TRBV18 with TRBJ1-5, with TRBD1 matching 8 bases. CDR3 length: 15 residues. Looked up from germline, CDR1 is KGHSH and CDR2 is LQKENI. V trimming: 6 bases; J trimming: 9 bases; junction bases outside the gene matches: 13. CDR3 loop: CASSATGDPAGPQHF. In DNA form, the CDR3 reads TGTGCCAGCTCCGCGACAGGGGACCCCGCGGGGCCCCAGCATTTT.

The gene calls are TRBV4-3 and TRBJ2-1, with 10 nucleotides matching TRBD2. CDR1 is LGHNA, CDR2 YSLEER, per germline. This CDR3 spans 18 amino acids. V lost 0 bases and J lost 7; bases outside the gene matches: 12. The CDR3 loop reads CASSQDGSPSGSFNEQFF. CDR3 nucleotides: TGCGCCAGCAGCCAAGATGGTAGCCCTAGCGGGAGTTTTAATGAGCAGTTCTTC.

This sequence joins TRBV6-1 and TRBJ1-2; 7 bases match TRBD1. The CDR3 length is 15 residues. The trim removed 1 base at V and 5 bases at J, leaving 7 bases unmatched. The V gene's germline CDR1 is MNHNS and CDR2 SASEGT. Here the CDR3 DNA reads TGTGCCAGCAGTGAAGTGGACAGGCAACTATATGGCTACACCTTC. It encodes CASSEVDRQLYGYTF.

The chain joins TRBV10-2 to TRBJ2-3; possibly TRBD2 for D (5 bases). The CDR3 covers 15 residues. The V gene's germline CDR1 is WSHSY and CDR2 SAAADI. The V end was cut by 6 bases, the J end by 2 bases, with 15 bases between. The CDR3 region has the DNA TGCGCCAGCAGGGACTCTTCCCTTAACACAGATACGCAGTATTTT. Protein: CASRDSSLNTDTQYF.

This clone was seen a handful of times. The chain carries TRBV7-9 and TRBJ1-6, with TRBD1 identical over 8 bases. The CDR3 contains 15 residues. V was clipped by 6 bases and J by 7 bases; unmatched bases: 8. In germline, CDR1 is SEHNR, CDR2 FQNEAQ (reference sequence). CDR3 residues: CASSPGQGGNSPLHF. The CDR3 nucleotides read TGTGCCAGCAGTCCCGGACAGGGTGGAAATTCACCCCTCCACTTT.

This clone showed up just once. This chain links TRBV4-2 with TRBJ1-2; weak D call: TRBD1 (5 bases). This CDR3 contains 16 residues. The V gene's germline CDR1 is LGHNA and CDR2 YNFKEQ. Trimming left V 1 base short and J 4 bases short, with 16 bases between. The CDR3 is CASSQGEPGGFYGYTF. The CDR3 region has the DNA TGTGCCAGCAGCCAAGGAGAGCCGGGGGGATTCTATGGCTACACCTTC.

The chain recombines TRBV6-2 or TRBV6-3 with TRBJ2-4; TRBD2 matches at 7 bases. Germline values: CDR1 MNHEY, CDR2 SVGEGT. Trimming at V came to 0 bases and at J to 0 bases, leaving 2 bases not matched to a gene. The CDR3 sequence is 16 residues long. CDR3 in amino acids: CASSYSSGLAKNIQYF. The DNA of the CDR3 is TGTGCCAGCAGTTACTCTAGCGGGCTAGCCAAAAACATTCAGTACTTC.

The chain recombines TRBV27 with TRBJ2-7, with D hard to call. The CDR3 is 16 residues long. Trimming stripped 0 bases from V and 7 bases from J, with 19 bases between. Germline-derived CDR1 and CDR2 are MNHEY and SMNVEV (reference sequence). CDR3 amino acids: CASSLSSGIGSREQYF. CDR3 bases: TGTGCCAGCAGTTTATCGTCGGGTATAGGATCGAGGGAGCAGTACTTC.

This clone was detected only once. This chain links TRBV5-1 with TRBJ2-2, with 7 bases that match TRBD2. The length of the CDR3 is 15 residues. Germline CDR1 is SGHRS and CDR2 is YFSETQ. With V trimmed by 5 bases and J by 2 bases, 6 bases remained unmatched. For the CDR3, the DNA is TGCGCCAGCAGGGACCGGGACTATAACACCGGGGAGCTGTTTTTT. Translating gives CASRDRDYNTGELFF.

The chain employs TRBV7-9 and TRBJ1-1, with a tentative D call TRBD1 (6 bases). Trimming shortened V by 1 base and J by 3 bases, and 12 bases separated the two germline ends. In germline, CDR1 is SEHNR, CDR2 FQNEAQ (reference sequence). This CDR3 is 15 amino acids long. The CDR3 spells CASSLGLGGHTEAFF. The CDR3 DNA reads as TGTGCCAGCAGCTTAGGCCTCGGGGGGCACACTGAAGCTTTCTTT. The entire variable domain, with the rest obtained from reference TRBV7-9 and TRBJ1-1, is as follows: DTGVSQNPRHKITKRGQNVTFRCDPISEHNRLYWYRQTLGQGPEFLTYFQNEAQLEKSRLLSDRFSAERPKGSFSTLEIQRTEQGDSAMYLCASSLGLGGHTEAFFGQGTRLTVV.

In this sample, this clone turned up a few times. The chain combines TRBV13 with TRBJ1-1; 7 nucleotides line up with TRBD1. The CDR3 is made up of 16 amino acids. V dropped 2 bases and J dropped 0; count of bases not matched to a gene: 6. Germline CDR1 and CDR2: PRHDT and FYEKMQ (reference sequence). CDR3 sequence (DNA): TGTGCCAGCAGCTTAACCACCGGGACAGTGAACACTGAAGCTTTCTTT. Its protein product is CASSLTTGTVNTEAFF.